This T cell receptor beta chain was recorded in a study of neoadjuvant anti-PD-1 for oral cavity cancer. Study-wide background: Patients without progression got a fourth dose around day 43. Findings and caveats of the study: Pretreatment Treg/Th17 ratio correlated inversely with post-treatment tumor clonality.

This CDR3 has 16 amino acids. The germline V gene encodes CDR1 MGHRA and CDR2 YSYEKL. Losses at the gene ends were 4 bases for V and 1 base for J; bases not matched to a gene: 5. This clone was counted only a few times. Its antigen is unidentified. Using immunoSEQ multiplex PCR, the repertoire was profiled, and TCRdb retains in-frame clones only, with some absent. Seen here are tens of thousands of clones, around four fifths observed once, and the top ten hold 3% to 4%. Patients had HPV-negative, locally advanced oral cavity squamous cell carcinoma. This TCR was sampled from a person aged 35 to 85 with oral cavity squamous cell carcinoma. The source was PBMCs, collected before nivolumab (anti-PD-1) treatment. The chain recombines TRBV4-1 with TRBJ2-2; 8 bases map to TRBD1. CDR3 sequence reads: CASSRGQGWNTGELFF. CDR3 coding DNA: TGCGCCAGCAGCCGAGGACAGGGTTGGAACACCGGGGAGCTGTTTTTT.